This T cell receptor beta chain was observed in a study of CD8+ T cells in alopecia areata. About the research overall: It was 7-10-week-old female C3H/HeJ mice that received skin from roughly 6-12-month-old C3H/HeJ graft donors with spontaneous alopecia. General study results and limits: Mice showed clearer TCR sharing than patients did, a gap that was possibly HLA-related. It was lesional scalp, especially alopecia totalis/universalis, that showed higher clonality than normal scalp.

Following RNA extraction, reverse transcription yielded cDNA that acted as the sequencing template. Some clones are missing from TCRdb's copy, which holds only in-frame ones; the method was immunoSEQ multiplex PCR. The table lists under 350,000 clones, no singletons, with more than 1% in the top ten. This clone was seen more than once but under ten times. What it binds is unknown. Gene and germline names: mouse. The CDR3 is cut off 4 residues early in the read; its end comes from the germline J gene. The identical CDR3 is also encoded by other nucleotide sequences in the sample. Germline V CDR1 and CDR2: NNHNN, SYGAGS (reference sequence). V was pared by 2 bases and J by 0 bases, with 1 base of the junction left unmatched. This CDR3 is built from 15 residues. Cutaneous lymph node cells were pooled, and they were sorted using CD4, CD8alpha, NKG2D, NKG2ACE and other markers.

The sequencing sample was made of CD4+ T cells sorted from a lymph node. The rearrangement uses TRBV13-2 and TRBJ2-1; 8 bases are shared with TRBD2. The receptor's source is a C3H/HeJ mouse with alopecia areata. As its MHC haplotype, the strain has H2-k. The CDR3: CASGDWGANYAEQFF. The sequenced part of the CDR3 DNA is TGTGCCAGCGGTGACTGGGGGGCTAACTATGCT.